The 19 T cell receptor beta chains below come from one sample, sequenced in a study of blood T cell repertoires in COVID-19. Libraries were prepared by immunoSEQ multiplex PCR; TCRdb keeps only in-frame clonotypes and omits some of them. This table has hundreds of thousands of clones, about nine tenths appearing once. The specimen sequenced was peripheral blood. The source of these receptors is a woman between 65 and 79 years old with COVID-19, enrolled during active disease.

V and J are TRBV7-9 and TRBJ2-1; D possibly corresponds to TRBD1 (6 bases). Trimming removed 6 bases from V and 6 bases from J, with 18 bases in between. This CDR3 comprises 15 residues. Germline V gene lookup returns CDR1 SEHNR and CDR2 FQNEAQ (reference sequence). DNA of the CDR3: TGTGCCAGCAGGAAGCAGGGGCTGCTAGGCAATGAGCAGTTCTTC. This translates into CASRKQGLLGNEQFF.

J is TRBJ1-1 and V is TRBV5-1; 7 bases fit TRBD1. Germline loops: CDR1 SGHRS, CDR2 YFSETQ. The CDR3 covers 16 residues. The ends lost 1 base at V and 6 bases at J; junction bases unmatched: 12. CDR3: CASSLNPVRGSSEAFF. The DNA for the CDR3 is TGCGCCAGCAGCTTGAATCCGGTCAGGGGGAGCTCTGAAGCTTTCTTT. The variable domain in full, completed from reference TRBV5-1 and TRBJ1-1, reads KAGVTQTPRYLIKTRGQQVTLSCSPISGHRSVSWYQQTPGQGLQFLFEYFSETQRNKGNFPGRFSGRQFSNSRSEMNVSTLELGDSALYLCASSLNPVRGSSEAFFGQGTRLTVV.

This sequence joins TRBV7-2 and TRBJ2-3, with 11 bases fitting TRBD2. This CDR3 region has 17 residues. CDR1 SGHTA and CDR2 FQGNSA come from the germline V gene. The ends lost 0 bases at V and 7 bases at J; junction bases unmatched: 9. The CDR3 DNA sequence: TGTGCCAGCAGCTTAGCGCATAGCGGGGGGGCAGAAAATACGCAGTATTTT. The encoded protein is CASSLAHSGGAENTQYF.

The V gene is TRBV27, the J gene TRBJ1-2, with D uncertain. The germline CDR1 and CDR2 sequences are MNHEY and SMNVEV (reference sequence). This CDR3 contains 17 residues. Deletions cut 0 bases from V and 0 bases from J, with 14 bases between. The CDR3 nucleotides read TGTGCCAGCAGTTTATCATCATGGGAGGGATCTAACTATGGCTACACCTTC. This codes for CASSLSSWEGSNYGYTF.

V and J are TRBV2 and TRBJ1-1, with D possibly TRBD1 on 5 matching bases. Trimming pared 4 bases from V and 0 bases from J, leaving 12 bases between. The CDR3 extends over 15 amino acids. CDR1 is SNHLY and CDR2 is FYNNEI in the germline V gene. The CDR3 is CASSVWGGVNTEAFF. As DNA, the CDR3 is TGTGCCAGCAGTGTGTGGGGGGGGGTGAACACTGAAGCTTTCTTT.

The chain carries TRBV27 and TRBJ2-1; 11 nucleotides agree with TRBD1. V shed 5 bases, J shed 3 bases, and the junction held 3 bases outside the gene matches. Germline loops: CDR1 MNHEY, CDR2 SMNVEV (reference sequence). The length of the CDR3 is 15 residues. The CDR3 coding sequence is TGTGCCAGCAGTACGGACAGGGGGCACTACAATGAGCAGTTCTTC. As protein: CASSTDRGHYNEQFF.

The chain couples TRBV28 to TRBJ1-5; D is unresolved. Germline CDR1 reads MDHEN; CDR2 reads SYDVKM. The V end was cut by 4 bases, the J end by 0 bases, with 7 bases between. The CDR3 sequence is 14 residues long. CDR3 residues: CASSSKYSNQPQHF. In DNA, the CDR3 is TGTGCCAGCAGTTCTAAATATAGCAATCAGCCCCAGCATTTT.

This sequence joins TRBV7-8 and TRBJ2-5; D gene unclear. V lost 2 bases, J lost 0 bases, and 10 bases lay in between. Germline assignment: CDR1 SGHVS and CDR2 FQNEAQ. The CDR3 is 15 amino acids. CDR3 in DNA: TGTGCCAGCAGCTTAATGGCCACGTACCAAGAGACCCAGTACTTC. Encoded protein: CASSLMATYQETQYF.

The chain combines TRBV5-1 with TRBJ1-1; TRBD1 is a possible D gene (6 bases). Germline V CDR1 and CDR2: SGHRS, YFSETQ. The V end was cut by 4 bases, the J end by 11 bases, with 18 bases between. The CDR3 runs 13 residues. The CDR3 DNA is TGCGCCAGCAGCCAAGGGTCTAACAGGGCGGCTTTCTTT. Its protein product is CASSQGSNRAAFF.

The CDR3 DNA sequence: TGTGCCAGCAGCTTAGTTCCCAGCGGGGGCTTGGAGACCCAGTACTTC. It yields the protein CASSLVPSGGLETQYF. This chain links TRBV7-2 with TRBJ2-5; TRBD2 aligns across 8 bases. V shed 1 base, J shed 5 bases, and the junction held 9 bases outside the gene matches. Germline CDR1 and CDR2: SGHTA and FQGNSA. This CDR3 contains 16 residues.

The chain uses TRBV6-4 and TRBJ2-6; 8 bases map to TRBD1. V shed 6 bases and J 4 bases; nucleotides not matched to a gene: 2. The length of the CDR3 is 14 residues. From germline, CDR1 is MRHNA and CDR2 SNTAGT. The CDR3 sequence is CASSRGPGANVLTF. The CDR3 nucleotides read TGTGCCAGCAGCAGGGGGCCCGGGGCCAACGTCCTGACTTTC.

In its sample, this clone was seen once. This chain connects TRBV7-2 to TRBJ2-7; TRBD1 matches 10 bases. The CDR3 length is 13 residues. Per germline, CDR1 SGHTA and CDR2 FQGNSA. V gave up 1 base and J gave up 10 bases; unmatched junction bases: 4. CDR3 bases: TGTGCCAGCAGCTTAGGACAGGGGGCTCAACAGTACTTC. This encodes CASSLGQGAQQYF.

The rearrangement joins TRBV9 to TRBJ1-3; D not certain. The CDR3 has 15 residues. The V and J ends lost 2 bases and 2 bases respectively, with 11 bases between them. Germline-derived CDR1 and CDR2 are SGDLS and YYNGEE. CDR3 sequence reads: CASSVWGVPGNTIYF. DNA of the CDR3: TGTGCCAGCAGCGTCTGGGGAGTTCCTGGAAACACCATATATTTT.

The V gene is TRBV4-1, the J gene TRBJ1-3; D not resolved. V was clipped by 3 bases and J by 0 bases, with 9 bases between them. The CDR3 is made up of 15 amino acids. CDR1 is MGHRA, CDR2 YSYEKL, per germline. The chain's CDR3 is CASSQPPGSGNTIYF. CDR3 DNA sequence: TGCGCCAGCAGCCAGCCCCCCGGCTCTGGAAACACCATATATTTT.

The V and J genes are TRBV7-2 and TRBJ2-7; D is possibly TRBD2 (5 bases). V was trimmed by 5 bases and J by 5 bases, leaving 19 bases between them. Germline loops: CDR1 SGHTA, CDR2 FQGNSA. The CDR3 is 15 residues long. This CDR3 is CASSRTVAGPHEQYF. Here the CDR3 DNA reads TGTGCCAGCAGCCGCACCGTTGCGGGTCCGCACGAGCAGTACTTC.

The V gene is TRBV5-1, the J gene TRBJ2-7; tentatively, D is TRBD1 (5 bases). With 2 bases removed from V and 1 base from J, the gap between germline ends came to 10 bases. Germline CDR1 reads SGHRS; CDR2 reads YFSETQ. The CDR3 runs to 14 residues. The CDR3 DNA reads as TGCGCCAGCAGCTTACAGGAAGGGTCCTACGAGCAGTACTTC. The encoded protein is CASSLQEGSYEQYF. Based on the CDR3 plus reference TRBV5-1 and TRBJ2-7, the full variable domain is KAGVTQTPRYLIKTRGQQVTLSCSPISGHRSVSWYQQTPGQGLQFLFEYFSETQRNKGNFPGRFSGRQFSNSRSEMNVSTLELGDSALYLCASSLQEGSYEQYFGPGTRLTVT.

The V gene is TRBV30, the J gene TRBJ1-2, with 8 bases fitting TRBD1. Germline values: CDR1 GTSNPN, CDR2 SVGIG (reference sequence). This CDR3 has 13 amino acids. J gave up 5 bases and V 5 bases, and 7 bases lay outside the gene matches. The CDR3 is CAWEGQADYGYTF. CDR3 in DNA: TGTGCCTGGGAGGGACAGGCGGATTATGGCTACACCTTC.

The J gene is TRBJ2-1, the V gene TRBV15; D remains ambiguous. CDR3 length: 14 residues. Germline CDR1 LNHNV, CDR2 YYDKDF (reference sequence). V dropped 3 bases and J dropped 0 bases, with 6 bases sitting between them. The CDR3 DNA reads TGTGCCACCAGCAGTACGGGCTCCTACAATGAGCAGTTCTTC. Amino acid sequence: CATSSTGSYNEQFF.

The chain is built from TRBV30 and TRBJ1-6, with a weak D call TRBD1 (5 bases). V was cut by 4 bases and J by 5 bases, with 12 bases left in between. This CDR3 region has 14 residues. Germline V gene sequence: CDR1 GTSNPN, CDR2 SVGIG (reference sequence). CDR3 residues: CAWTDVGDNSPLHF. The CDR3 DNA sequence: TGTGCCTGGACCGACGTAGGGGATAATTCACCCCTCCACTTT.